The clone carrying this T cell receptor beta chain has just one count. These data originate in a study of blood T cell repertoires in COVID-19. On the study more broadly: The United States, Italy and Spain were the sources of the acute and convalescent COVID-19 samples. T cells, B-cell-depleted T cells, or PBMCs supplied cDNA or gDNA.

Original handling: Amplification of reference gene primers was used by the study to estimate nucleated cell counts. Method: immunoSEQ multiplex PCR; TCRdb's copy keeps in-frame clones and lacks some. For V, J and clone size, that table is used; D and trimming come from the DNA. The repertoire holds about 320,000 clones, with around 86% as singletons. Participants were aged 18 to 89 years from around 24 US areas. The germline V gene has CDR1 LGHNA and CDR2 YNFKEQ. The CDR3 totals 16 residues. V shed 1 base, J shed 2 bases, and the junction held 7 bases outside the gene matches. The sequenced sample consisted of PBMCs or T cells enriched from blood (not recorded which). This TCR came from a man between 60 and 70 years old who had recovered from COVID-19. This sequence joins TRBV4-2 and TRBJ2-7; TRBD2 matches at 8 bases. The CDR3 sequence is CASSQGHSGTTYEQYF. The CDR3 DNA sequence: TGTGCCAGCAGCCAAGGGCATAGCGGGACGACCTACGAGCAGTACTTC.